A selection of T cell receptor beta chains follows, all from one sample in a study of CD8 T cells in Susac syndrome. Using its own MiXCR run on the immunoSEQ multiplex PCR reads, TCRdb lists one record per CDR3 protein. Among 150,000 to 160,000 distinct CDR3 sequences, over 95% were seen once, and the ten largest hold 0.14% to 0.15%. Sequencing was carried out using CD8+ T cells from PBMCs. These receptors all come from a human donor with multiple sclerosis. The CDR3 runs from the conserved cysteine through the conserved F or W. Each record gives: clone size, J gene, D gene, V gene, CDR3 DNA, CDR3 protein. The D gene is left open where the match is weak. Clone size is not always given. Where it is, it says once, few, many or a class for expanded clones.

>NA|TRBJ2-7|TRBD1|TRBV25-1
TGTGCCAGCGGGACAGCCGGCTACGAGCAGTACTTC
CASGTAGYEQYF
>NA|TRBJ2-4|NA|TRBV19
TGTGCCAGTAGTATTGGTCTCGTCGTAAGGGGTCTAGCCAAAAACATTCAGTACTTC
CASSIGLVVRGLAKNIQYF
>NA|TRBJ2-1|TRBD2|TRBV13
TGTGCCAGCAGCTCCGGACTAGCGAGGTACAATGAGCAGTTCTTC
CASSSGLARYNEQFF
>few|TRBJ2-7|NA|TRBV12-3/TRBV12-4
TGTGCCAGCAGTTCTGGGAGCTACGAGCAGTACTTC
CASSSGSYEQYF
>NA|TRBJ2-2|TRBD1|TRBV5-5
TGTGCCAGCAGCGGAGGACAGGGTACTTTCGGCGGGGAGCTGTTTTTT
CASSGGQGTFGGELFF
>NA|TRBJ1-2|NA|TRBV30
TGTGCCTGGAGTGGGATGGGGGACACCCCTCCATTCTATGGCTACACCTTC
CAWSGMGDTPPFYGYTF
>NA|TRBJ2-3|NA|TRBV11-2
TGTGCCAGCAGCTTAGTCTTGGTAGCAGATACGCAGTATTTT
CASSLVLVADTQYF
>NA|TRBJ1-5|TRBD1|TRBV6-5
TGTGCCAGCACACAGGGGGGGAATCAGCCCCAGCATTTT
CASTQGGNQPQHF
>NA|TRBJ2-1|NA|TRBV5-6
TGTGCCAGCAGCTTGGTGGGTGAGCAGTTCTTC
CASSLVGEQFF
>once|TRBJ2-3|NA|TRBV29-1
TGCAGCGTCCCCAGGTTAGAGGGGGATACAGATACGCAGTATTTT
CSVPRLEGDTDTQYF
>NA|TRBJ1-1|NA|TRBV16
TGTGCCAGCAGCCAGGGTATGCACACTGAAGCTTTCTTT
CASSQGMHTEAFF
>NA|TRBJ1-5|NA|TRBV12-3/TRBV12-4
TGTGCCAGCAGTTTAAACTTCAAGGGGGGGCTGTGGAACAATCAGCCCCAGCATTTT
CASSLNFKGGLWNNQPQHF
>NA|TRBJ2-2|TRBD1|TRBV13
TGTGCCAGCAGCTTAGAAGGGACAGAGAACACCGGGGAGCTGTTTTTT
CASSLEGTENTGELFF
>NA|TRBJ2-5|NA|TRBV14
TGTGCCAGCAGCCACCCTCCTTCCAGGGGCCAAGAGACCCAGTACTTC
CASSHPPSRGQETQYF
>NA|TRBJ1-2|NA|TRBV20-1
TGCAGTGCTAGGCCTCCGGCATTGGGCTATGGCTACACCTTC
CSARPPALGYGYTF
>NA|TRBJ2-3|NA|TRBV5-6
TGTGCCAGCAGCTTGGTAGGTGGCGCCATAGGCACAGATACGCAGTATTTT
CASSLVGGAIGTDTQYF
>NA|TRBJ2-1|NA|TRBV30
TGTGCCTGGAGTGTATGGCCCGGGGATGAGCAGTTCTTC
CAWSVWPGDEQFF
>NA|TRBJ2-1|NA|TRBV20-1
TGCAGTGCTAGCGGTAGCGAACATTACAATGAGCAGTTCTTC
CSASGSEHYNEQFF
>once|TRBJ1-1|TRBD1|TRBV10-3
TGTGCCATCAGTGATATGGGACAGGGTATGATGGCTTTCTTT
CAISDMGQGMMAFF
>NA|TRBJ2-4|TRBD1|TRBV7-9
TGTGCCACCGTAGGACAGGGTGACAAAAACATTCAGTACTTC
CATVGQGDKNIQYF
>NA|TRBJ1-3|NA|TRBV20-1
TGCAGTGCTAGAGATGGCCCGAGCTCTGGAAACACCATATATTTT
CSARDGPSSGNTIYF
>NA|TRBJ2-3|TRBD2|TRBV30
TGTGCCTGGAGTAAGACGGGGGGATCTACAGATACGCAGTATTTT
CAWSKTGGSTDTQYF
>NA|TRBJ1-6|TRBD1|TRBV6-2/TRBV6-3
TGTGCCAGCAGTACTGGACAGGGTGTCTCACCCCTCCACTTT
CASSTGQGVSPLHF
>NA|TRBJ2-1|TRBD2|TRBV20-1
TGCAGTGCGCCCAAGAGGGGCGGGGGGCTGCAGGGTGAGCAGTTCTTC
CSAPKRGGGLQGEQFF
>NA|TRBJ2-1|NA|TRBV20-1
TGCAGTGCCGAGGACGAAAGACCCTACAATGAGCAGTTCTTC
CSAEDERPYNEQFF
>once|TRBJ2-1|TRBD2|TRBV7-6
TGTGCCAGCAGCTCAGCGGGGGGCCTTTACAATGAGCAGTTCTTC
CASSSAGGLYNEQFF
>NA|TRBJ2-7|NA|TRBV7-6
TGTGCCAGCAGCCAGGACCGGGGGTACGAGCAGTACTTC
CASSQDRGYEQYF
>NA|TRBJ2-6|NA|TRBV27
TGTGCCAGCAGTTTAGTGGGGGCGGCTGGGGCCAACGTCCTGACTTTC
CASSLVGAAGANVLTF
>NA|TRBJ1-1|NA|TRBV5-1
TGCGCCAGCAGCTTTGACAAGTCTGAAGCTTTCTTT
CASSFDKSEAFF
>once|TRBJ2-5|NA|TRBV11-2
TGTGCCAGCAGCTTAGAAGTGGGGGTGTACCAAGAGACCCAGTACTTC
CASSLEVGVYQETQYF
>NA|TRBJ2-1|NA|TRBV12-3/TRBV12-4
TGTGCCAGCAGTCCTTCGGGACTCCTGGCCCATGAGCAGTTCTTC
CASSPSGLLAHEQFF
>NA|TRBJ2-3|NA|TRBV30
TGTGCCTGGAGGTGGAGGGACCTACGCACAGATACGCAGTATTTT
CAWRWRDLRTDTQYF
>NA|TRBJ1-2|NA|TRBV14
TGTGCCAGCAGCCAAGAGGAGGGGCACTATGGCTACACCTTC
CASSQEEGHYGYTF
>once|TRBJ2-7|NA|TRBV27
TGTGCCAGCAGTCCCCCCGCGCAACGCGAGCAGTACTTC
CASSPPAQREQYF
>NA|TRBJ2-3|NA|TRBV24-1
TGTGCCACCAGTGCTGGGGCCGGTCTTGATACGCAGTATTTT
CATSAGAGLDTQYF
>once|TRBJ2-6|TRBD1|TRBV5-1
TGCGCCACCCCTGGGACAGACAGCTCTGGGGCCAACGTCCTGACTTTC
CATPGTDSSGANVLTF
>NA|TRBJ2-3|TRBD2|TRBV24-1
TGTGCCACCAGTGACCATCAACTAGCGGGGGCTGGCACAGATACGCAGTATTTT
CATSDHQLAGAGTDTQYF
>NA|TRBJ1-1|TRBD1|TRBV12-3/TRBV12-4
TGTGCCAGCAGTCCACCGGGACAGGGCATTGGTGAAGCTTTCTTT
CASSPPGQGIGEAFF
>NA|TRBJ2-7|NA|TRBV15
TGTGCCACCAGCACTTCCCCAGGGGCCTACGAGCAGTACTTC
CATSTSPGAYEQYF
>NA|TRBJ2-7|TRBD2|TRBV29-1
TGCAGCGTTGTTCGGGGGGATGGGAGCGAGCAGTACTTC
CSVVRGDGSEQYF
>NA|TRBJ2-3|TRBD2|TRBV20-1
TGCAGTGCTAGTCGGGGACTAGCGACTTCGGATACGCAGTATTTT
CSASRGLATSDTQYF
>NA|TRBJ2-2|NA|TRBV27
TGTGCCAGCAGTTTATTCCCGGGGCAGGACACCGGGGAGCTGTTTTTT
CASSLFPGQDTGELFF
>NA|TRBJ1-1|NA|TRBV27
TGTGCCAGCAGTTGGTCCATGAACACTGAAGCTTTCTTT
CASSWSMNTEAFF
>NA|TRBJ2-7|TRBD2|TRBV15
TGTGCCACCAGCAGAGGGGGAGGGGAGCAGTACTTC
CATSRGGGEQYF
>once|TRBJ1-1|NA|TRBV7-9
TGTGCCAGCAGCTGGACAGAAACTGAAGCTTTCTTT
CASSWTETEAFF
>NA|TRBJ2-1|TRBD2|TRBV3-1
TGTGCCAGCAGCCAAGTTAGACTAGCGAGCAATGAGCAGTTCTTC
CASSQVRLASNEQFF
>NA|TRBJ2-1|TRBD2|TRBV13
TGTGCCAGCAGCCCGGGACTAGAATACAATGAGCAGTTCTTC
CASSPGLEYNEQFF
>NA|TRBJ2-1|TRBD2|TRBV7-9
TGTGCCAGCAGCTTAGAGCGGGGGGGCCTCAACAATGAGCAGTTCTTC
CASSLERGGLNNEQFF
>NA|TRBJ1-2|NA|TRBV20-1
TGCAGTGCTCAGGGGTCAGGGCCTGAGGACTATGGCTACACCTTC
CSAQGSGPEDYGYTF
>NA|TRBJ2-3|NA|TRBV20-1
TGCAGTGCTAGACCCTTCGACCCTGACTATACGCAGTATTTT
CSARPFDPDYTQYF
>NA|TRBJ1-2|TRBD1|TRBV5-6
TGTGCCAGCAGCTTATACCGGGACAGGGTGGGGTATGGCTACACCTTC
CASSLYRDRVGYGYTF
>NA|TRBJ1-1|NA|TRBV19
TGTGCCAGTATCGGGCCCACTGAAGCTTTCTTT
CASIGPTEAFF
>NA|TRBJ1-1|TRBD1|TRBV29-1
TGCAGCGTTGCACTTGGGACAGGGCTCACTGAAGCTTTCTTT
CSVALGTGLTEAFF
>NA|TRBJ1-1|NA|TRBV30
TGTGCCTGGAGACCTCAGGGGAACACTGAAGCTTTCTTT
CAWRPQGNTEAFF